This T cell receptor (beta chain) was recorded in a study of T cells in Graves' hyperthyroidism and ophthalmopathy. The CDR3 length is 16 residues. Trimming cost V 5 bases and J 2 bases, with 16 bases left between them. Germline lookup yields CDR1 SGHVS and CDR2 FQNEAQ. Findings and limits, study-wide: For ophthalmopathy, model prediction preceded onset by a median roughly 5.9 months.

Notes on this clonotype: Its specificity is unknown.

The source material, RNA transcripts, was used to amplify TCR beta CDR3 regions. The TCR CDR3 first-round RT-PCR relied on the HTBI primer set. TCRdb re-called the multiplex PCR reads with MiXCR, one entry per CDR3 protein. This sample yields 340,000 or so distinct CDR3 sequences, of which roughly 18% are seen a single time; approximately 49% belongs to the top ten. V is TRBV7-8 and J is TRBJ2-1, with D maybe TRBD2 (6 bases). The sequence was collected from a woman aged 45-60 years with Graves' hyperthyroidism. Sequencing was done on a sample of blood. In nucleotides, the CDR3 is TGTGCCAGCAGCATAAGTGGGACTTCGGCCTACAATGAGCAGTTCTTC. As protein: CASSISGTSAYNEQFF.